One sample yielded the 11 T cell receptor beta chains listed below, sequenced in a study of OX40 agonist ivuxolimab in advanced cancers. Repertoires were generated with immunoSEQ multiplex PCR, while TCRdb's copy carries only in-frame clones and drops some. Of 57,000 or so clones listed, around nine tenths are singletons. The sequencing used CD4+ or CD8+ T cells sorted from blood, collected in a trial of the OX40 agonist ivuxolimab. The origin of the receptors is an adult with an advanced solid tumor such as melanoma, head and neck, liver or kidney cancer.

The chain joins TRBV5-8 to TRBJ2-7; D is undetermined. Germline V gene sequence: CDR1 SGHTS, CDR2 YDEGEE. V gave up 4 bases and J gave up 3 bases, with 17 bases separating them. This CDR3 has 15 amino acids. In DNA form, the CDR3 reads TGTGCCAGCAGCATTGTCTCGAGTCCCCGCTACGAGCAGTACTTC. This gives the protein CASSIVSSPRYEQYF.

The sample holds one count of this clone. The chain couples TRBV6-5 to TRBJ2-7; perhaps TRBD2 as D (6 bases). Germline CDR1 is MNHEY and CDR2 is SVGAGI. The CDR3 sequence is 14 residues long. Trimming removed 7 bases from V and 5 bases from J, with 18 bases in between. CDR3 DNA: TGTGCCAGCAACCCCCCGGAGGGGAAAAACGAGCAGTACTTC. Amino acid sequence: CASNPPEGKNEQYF.

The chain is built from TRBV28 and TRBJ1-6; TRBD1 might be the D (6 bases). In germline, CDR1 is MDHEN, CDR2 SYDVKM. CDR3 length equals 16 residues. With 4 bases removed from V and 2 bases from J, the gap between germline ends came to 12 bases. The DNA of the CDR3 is TGTGCCAGCAGTTGGACAGATTTCGCCTATAATTCACCCCTCCACTTT. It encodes CASSWTDFAYNSPLHF. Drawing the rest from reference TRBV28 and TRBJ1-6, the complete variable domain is DVKVTQSSRYLVKRTGEKVFLECVQDMDHENMFWYRQDPGLGLRLIYFSYDVKMKEKGDIPEGYSVSREKKERFSLILESASTNQTSMYLCASSWTDFAYNSPLHFGNGTRLTVT.

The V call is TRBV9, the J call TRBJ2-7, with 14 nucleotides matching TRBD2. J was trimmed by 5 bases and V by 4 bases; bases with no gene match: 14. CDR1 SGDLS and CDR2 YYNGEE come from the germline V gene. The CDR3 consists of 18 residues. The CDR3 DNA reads TGTGCCAGCAGCATGACGGCCGGGACTAGCGGGAGCGACCACGAGCAGTACTTC. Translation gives CASSMTAGTSGSDHEQYF.

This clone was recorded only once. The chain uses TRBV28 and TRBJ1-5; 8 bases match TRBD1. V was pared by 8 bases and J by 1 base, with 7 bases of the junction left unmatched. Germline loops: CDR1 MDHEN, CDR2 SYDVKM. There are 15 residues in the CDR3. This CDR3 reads CASCPGQASNQPQHF. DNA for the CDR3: TGTGCCAGCTGCCCGGGACAGGCAAGCAATCAGCCCCAGCATTTT.

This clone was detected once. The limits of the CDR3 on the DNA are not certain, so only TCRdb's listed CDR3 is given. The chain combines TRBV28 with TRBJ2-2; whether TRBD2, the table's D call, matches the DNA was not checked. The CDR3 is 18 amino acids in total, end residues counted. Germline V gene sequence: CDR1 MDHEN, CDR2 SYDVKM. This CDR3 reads CASSSSASGRFGAGELFF.

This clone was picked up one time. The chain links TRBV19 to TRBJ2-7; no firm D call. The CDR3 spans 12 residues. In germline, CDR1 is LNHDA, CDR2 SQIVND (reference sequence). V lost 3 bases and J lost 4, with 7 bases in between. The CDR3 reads CASSIIGYEQYF. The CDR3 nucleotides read TGTGCCAGTAGTATCATCGGGTACGAGCAGTACTTC.

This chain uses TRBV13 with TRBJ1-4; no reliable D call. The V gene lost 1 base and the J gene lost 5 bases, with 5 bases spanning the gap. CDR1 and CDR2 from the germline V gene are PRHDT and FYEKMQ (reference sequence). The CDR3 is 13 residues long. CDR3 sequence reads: CASSLAVNEKLFF. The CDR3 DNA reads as TGTGCCAGCAGCTTAGCTGTGAATGAAAAACTGTTTTTT.

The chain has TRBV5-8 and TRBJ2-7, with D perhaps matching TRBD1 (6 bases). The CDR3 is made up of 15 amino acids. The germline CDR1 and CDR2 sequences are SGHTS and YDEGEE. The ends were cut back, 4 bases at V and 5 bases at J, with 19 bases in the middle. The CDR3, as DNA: TGTGCCAGCAGCACAACGACAGGCCCTTTGGACGAGCAGTACTTC. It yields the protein CASSTTTGPLDEQYF. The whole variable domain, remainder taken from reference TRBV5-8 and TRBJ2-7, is EAGVTQSPTHLIKTRGQQATLRCSPISGHTSVYWYQQALGLGLQFLLWYDEGEERNRGNFPPRFSGRQFPNYSSELNVNALELEDSALYLCASSTTTGPLDEQYFGPGTRLTVT.

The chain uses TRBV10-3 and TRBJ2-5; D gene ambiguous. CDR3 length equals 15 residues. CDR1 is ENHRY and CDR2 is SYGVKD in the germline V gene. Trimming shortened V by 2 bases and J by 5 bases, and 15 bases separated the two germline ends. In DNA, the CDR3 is TGTGCCATCAGTGAGACCGGGCCCCCTGCGGAGACCCAGTACTTC. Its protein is CAISETGPPAETQYF.

The CDR3 protein is CASSLGEAPGTDTQYF. CDR3 DNA: TGTGCCAGCAGTTTGGGGGAGGCTCCTGGCACAGATACGCAGTATTTT. The V gene is TRBV28, the J gene TRBJ2-3; D is perhaps TRBD2 (6 bases). The CDR3 has 16 residues. The V end lost 3 bases, the J end lost 1 base, and 14 bases lay between the germline ends. CDR1 is MDHEN, CDR2 SYDVKM, per germline. Full variable domain (remainder filled in from reference TRBV28 and TRBJ2-3): DVKVTQSSRYLVKRTGEKVFLECVQDMDHENMFWYRQDPGLGLRLIYFSYDVKMKEKGDIPEGYSVSREKKERFSLILESASTNQTSMYLCASSLGEAPGTDTQYFGPGTRLTVL.